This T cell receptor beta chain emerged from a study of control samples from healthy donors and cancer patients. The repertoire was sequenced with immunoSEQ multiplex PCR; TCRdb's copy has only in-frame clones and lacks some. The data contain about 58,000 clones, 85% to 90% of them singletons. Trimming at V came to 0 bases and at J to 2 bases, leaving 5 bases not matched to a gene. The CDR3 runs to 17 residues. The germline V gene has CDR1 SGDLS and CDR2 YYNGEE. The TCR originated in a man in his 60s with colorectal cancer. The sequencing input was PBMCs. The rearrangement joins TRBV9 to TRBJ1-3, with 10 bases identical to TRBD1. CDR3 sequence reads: CASSVVPGTGAGNTIYF. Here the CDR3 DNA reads TGTGCCAGCAGCGTAGTCCCCGGGACAGGGGCTGGAAACACCATATATTTT.